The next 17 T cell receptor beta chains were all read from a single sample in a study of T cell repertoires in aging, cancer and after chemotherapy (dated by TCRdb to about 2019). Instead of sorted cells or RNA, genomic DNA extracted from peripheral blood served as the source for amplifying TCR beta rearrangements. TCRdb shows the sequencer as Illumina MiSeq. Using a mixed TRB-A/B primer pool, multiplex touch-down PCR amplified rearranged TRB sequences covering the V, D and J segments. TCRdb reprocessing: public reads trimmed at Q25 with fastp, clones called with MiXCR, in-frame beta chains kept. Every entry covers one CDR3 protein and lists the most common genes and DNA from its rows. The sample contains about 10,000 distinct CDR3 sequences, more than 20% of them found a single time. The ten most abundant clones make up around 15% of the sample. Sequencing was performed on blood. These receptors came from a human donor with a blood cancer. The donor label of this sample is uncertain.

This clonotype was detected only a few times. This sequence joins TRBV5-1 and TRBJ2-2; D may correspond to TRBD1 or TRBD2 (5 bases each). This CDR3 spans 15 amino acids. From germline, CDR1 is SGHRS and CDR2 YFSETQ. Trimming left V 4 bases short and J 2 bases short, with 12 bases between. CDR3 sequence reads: CASSLRDANTGELFF. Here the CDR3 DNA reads TGCGCCAGCAGCCTCCGGGACGCCAACACCGGGGAGCTGTTTTTT.

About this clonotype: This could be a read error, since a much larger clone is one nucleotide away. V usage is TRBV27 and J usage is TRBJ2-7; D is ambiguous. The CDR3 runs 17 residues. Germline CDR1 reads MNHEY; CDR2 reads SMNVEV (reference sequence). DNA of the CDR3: TGTGCCAGCAGTTTATCGGGCCGAAAGTCGAGCTCCTACGATCAGTACTTC. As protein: CASSLSGRKSSSYDQYF.

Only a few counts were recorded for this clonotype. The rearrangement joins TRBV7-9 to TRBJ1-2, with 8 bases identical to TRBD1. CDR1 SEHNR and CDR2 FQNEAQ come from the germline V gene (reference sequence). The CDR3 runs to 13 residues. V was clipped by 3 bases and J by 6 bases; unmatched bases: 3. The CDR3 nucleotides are TGTGCCAGCAGCTTTGGACAGGGACATGGCTACACCTTC. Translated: CASSFGQGHGYTF.

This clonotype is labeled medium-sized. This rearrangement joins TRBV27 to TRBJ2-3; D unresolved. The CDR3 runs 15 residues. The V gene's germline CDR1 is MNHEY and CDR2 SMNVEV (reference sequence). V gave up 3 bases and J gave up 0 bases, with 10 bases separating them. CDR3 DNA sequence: TGTGCCAGCAGTTTCCGCGCCCCTAGCACAGATACGCAGTATTTT. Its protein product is CASSFRAPSTDTQYF.

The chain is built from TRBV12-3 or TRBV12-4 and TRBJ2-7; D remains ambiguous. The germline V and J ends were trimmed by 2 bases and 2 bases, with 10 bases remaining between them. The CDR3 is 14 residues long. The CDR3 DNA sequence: TGTGCCAGCAGTTTACGCCCAGGCCCCTACGAGCAGTACTTC. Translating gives CASSLRPGPYEQYF.

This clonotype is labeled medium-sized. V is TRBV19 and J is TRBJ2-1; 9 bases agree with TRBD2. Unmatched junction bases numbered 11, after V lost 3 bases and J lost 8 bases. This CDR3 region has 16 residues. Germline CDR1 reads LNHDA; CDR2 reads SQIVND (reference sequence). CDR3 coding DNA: TGTGCCAGTAGTATCGGGGGGACTAGCTTTGGGGATGAGCAGTTCTTC. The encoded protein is CASSIGGTSFGDEQFF.

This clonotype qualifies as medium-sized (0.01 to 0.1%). In DNA, the CDR3 is TGTGCCAGTAGCTTGACTAGCGGGAGGCTTGGGCCTGAGCAGTTCTTC. Amino acid sequence: CASSLTSGRLGPEQFF. This chain joins TRBV19 and TRBJ2-1, with 13 bases fitting TRBD2. Germline trimming cut 6 bases from V and 9 bases from J; bases unmatched to any gene: 11. Germline values: CDR1 LNHDA, CDR2 SQIVND (reference sequence). This CDR3 region has 16 residues.

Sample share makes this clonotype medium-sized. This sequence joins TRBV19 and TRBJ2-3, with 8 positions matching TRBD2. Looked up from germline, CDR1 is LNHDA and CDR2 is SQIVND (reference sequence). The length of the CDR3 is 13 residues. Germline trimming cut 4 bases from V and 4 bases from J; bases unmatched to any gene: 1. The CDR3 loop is CASSTGLADTQYF. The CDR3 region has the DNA TGTGCCAGTAGTACGGGACTAGCAGATACGCAGTATTTT.

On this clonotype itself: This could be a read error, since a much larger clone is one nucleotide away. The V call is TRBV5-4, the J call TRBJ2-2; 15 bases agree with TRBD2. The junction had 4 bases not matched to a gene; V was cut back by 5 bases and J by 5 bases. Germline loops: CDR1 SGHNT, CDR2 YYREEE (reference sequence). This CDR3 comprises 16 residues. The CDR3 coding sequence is TGTGCCAGCAGTTTAGGGACTAGCGGGGGGACCGGGGAGCTGTTTTTT. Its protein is CASSLGTSGGTGELFF.

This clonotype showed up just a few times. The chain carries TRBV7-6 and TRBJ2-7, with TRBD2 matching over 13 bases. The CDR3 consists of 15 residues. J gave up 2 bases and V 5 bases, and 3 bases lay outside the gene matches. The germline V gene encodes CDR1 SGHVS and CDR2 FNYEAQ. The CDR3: CASSIGTSGTYEQYF. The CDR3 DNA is TGTGCCAGCAGCATCGGGACTAGCGGGACCTACGAGCAGTACTTC.

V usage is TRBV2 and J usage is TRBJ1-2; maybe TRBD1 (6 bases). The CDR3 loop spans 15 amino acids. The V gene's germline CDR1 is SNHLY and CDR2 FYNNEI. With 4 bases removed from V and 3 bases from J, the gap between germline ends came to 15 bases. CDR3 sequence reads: CASSGRGQEYYGYTF. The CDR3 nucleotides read TGTGCCAGCAGTGGGAGGGGACAAGAGTACTATGGCTACACCTTC.

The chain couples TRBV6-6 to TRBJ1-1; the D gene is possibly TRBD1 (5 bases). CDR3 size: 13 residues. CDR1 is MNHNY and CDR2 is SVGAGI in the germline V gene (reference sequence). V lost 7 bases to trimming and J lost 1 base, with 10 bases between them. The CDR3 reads CASTRGTNTEAFF. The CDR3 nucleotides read TGTGCCAGCACGCGGGGGACGAACACTGAAGCTTTCTTT.

CDR3: CASSHYRDKNIQYF. In DNA, the CDR3 is TGTGCCAGCAGTCACTATCGGGACAAAAACATTCAGTACTTC. The V and J genes are TRBV6-5 and TRBJ2-4; a possible D gene is TRBD2 (5 bases). The V end was cut by 5 bases, the J end by 3 bases, with 11 bases between. CDR1 is MNHEY and CDR2 is SVGAGI in the germline V gene. CDR3 size: 14 residues.

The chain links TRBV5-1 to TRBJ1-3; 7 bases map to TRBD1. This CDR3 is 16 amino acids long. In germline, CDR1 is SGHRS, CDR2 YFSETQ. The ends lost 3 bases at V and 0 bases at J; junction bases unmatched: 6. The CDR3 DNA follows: TGCGCCAGCAGCTGGGGCTGGGACAGCTCTGGAAACACCATATATTTT. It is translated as CASSWGWDSSGNTIYF.

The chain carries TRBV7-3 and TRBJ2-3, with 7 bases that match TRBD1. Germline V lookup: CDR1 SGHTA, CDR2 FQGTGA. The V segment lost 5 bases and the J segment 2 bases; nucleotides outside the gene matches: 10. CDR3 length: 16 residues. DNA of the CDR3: TGTGCCAGCAGCGTGACCGGGACAGTGATCACAGATACGCAGTATTTT. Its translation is CASSVTGTVITDTQYF.

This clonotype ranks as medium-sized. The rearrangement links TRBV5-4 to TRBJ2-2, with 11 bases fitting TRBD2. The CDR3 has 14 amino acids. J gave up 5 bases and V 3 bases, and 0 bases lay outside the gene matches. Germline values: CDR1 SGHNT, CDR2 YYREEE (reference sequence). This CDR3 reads CASSSSGRTGELFF. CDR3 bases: TGTGCCAGCAGCTCTAGCGGGAGGACCGGGGAGCTGTTTTTT.

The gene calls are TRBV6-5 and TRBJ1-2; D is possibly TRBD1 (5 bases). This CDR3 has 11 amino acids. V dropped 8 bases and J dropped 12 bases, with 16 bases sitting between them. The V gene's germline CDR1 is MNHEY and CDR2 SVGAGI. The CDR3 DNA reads TGTGCCAGCGGGGCTAGGACTCCGGACACCTTC. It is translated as CASGARTPDTF.